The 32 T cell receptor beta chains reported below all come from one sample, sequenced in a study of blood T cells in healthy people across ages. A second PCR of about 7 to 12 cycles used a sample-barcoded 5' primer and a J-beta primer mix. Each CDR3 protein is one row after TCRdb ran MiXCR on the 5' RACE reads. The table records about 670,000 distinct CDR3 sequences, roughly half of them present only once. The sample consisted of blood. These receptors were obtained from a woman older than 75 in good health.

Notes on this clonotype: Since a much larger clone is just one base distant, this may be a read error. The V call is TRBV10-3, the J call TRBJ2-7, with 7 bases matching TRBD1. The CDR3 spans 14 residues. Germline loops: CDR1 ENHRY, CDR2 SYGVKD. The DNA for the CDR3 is TGTGCCATCGCGAGCCGACAGGGAGCCTACGAGCGGTACTTC. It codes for CAIASRQGAYERYF.

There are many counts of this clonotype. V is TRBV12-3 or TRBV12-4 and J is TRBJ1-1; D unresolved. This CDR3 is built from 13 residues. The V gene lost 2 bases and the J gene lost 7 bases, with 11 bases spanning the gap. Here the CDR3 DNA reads TGTGCCAGCAGTTTAATCGGCCGCGGTGAAGCTTTCTTT. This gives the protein CASSLIGRGEAFF.

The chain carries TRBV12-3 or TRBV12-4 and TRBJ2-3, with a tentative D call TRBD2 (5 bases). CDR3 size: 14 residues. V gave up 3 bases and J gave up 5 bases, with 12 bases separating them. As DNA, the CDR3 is TGTGCCAGCAGTTTCGCCGGGAATGAAGATACGCAGTATTTT. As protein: CASSFAGNEDTQYF.

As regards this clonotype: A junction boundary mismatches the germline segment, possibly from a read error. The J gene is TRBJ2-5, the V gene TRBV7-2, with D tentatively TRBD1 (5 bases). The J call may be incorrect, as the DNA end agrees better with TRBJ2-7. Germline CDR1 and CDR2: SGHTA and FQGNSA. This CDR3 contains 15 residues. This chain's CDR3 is CACSSRQGLDCEQYF. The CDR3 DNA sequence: TGTGCCTGCAGCTCCAGGCAGGGTCTCGACTGCGAGCAGTACTTC.

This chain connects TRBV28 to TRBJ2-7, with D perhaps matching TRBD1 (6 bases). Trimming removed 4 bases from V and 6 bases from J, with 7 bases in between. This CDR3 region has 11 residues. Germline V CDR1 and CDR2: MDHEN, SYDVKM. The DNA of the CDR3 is TGTGCCAGCAGTTCGGACAGCGAGCAGTACTTC. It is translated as CASSSDSEQYF.

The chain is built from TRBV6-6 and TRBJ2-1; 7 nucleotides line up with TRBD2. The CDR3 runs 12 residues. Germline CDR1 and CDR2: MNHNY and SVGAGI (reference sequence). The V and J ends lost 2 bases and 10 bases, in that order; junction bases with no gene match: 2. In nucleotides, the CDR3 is TGTGCCAGCAGTTACGGGGAGGGGGAGCAGTTCTTC. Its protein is CASSYGEGEQFF.

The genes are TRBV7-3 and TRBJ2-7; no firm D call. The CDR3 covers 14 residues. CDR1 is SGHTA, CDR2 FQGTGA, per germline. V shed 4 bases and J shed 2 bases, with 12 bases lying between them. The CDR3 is CASSSPPLTYEQYF. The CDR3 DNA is TGTGCCAGCAGCTCACCGCCGTTAACCTACGAGCAGTACTTC.

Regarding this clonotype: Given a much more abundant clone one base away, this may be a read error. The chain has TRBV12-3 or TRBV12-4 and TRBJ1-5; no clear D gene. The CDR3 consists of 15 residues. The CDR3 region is CASSLRGRSSQPQHF. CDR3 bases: TGTGCCAGCAGTTTAAGAGGGAGGAGCAGTCAGCCCCAGCATTTT.

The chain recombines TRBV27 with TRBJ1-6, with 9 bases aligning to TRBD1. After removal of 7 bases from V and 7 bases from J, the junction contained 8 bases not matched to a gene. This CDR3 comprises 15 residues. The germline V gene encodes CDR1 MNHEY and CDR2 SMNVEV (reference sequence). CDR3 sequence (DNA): TGTGCCAGCATCCTGACAGGGGGGGGGAATTCACCCCTCCACTTT. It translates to CASILTGGGNSPLHF.

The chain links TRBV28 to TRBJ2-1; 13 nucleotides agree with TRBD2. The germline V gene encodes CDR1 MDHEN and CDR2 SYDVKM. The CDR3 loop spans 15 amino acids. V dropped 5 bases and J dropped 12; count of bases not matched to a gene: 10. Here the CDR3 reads CASSRTSGGFLWQFF. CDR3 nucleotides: TGTGCCAGCAGTCGGACTAGCGGGGGATTTTTGTGGCAGTTCTTC.

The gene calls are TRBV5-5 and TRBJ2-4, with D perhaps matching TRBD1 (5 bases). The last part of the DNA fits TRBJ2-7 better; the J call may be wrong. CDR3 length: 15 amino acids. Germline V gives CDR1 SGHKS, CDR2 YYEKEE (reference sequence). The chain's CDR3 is CASSFRQLHGYEQYF. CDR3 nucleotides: TGTGCCAGCAGCTTCAGACAGCTCCACGGCTACGAGCAGTACTTC.

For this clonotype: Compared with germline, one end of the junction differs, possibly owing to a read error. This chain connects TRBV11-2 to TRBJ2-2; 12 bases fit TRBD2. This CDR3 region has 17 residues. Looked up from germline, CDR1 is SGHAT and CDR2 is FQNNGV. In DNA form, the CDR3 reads TGTGCCTGCAGCTTATCCCCTAGCGGGAGGGGGACCGGGGAGCTGTTTTTT. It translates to CACSLSPSGRGTGELFF. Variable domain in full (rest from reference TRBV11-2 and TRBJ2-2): EAGVAQSPRYKIIEKRQSVAFWCNPISGHATLYWYQQILGQGPKLLIQFQNNGVVDDSQLPKDRFSAERLKGVDSTLKIQPAKLEDSAVYLCACSLSPSGRGTGELFFGEGSRLTVL.

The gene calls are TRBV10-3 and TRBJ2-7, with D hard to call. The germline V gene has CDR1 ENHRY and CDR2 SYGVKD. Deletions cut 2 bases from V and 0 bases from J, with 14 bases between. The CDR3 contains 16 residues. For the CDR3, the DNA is TGTGCCATCAGTGAGCCCCACCGGGCCAGCTCCTACGAGCAGTACTTC. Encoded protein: CAISEPHRASSYEQYF.

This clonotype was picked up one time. The CDR3 loop reads CAITPGQGADTQYF. The CDR3 DNA reads TGTGCCATCACACCGGGACAGGGCGCAGATACGCAGTATTTT. The chain recombines TRBV10-3 with TRBJ2-3; 9 bases line up with TRBD1. Germline lookup yields CDR1 ENHRY and CDR2 SYGVKD. CDR3 length equals 14 residues. The J segment lost 4 bases and the V segment lost 7 bases, leaving 6 bases of the junction unmatched.

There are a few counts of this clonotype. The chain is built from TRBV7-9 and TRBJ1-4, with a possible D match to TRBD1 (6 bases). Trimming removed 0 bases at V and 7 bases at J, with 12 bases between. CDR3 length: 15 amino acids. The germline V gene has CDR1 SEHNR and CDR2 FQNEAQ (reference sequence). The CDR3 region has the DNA TGTGCCAGCAGCTTAGCCACAGGGTTTGGTGAAAAACTGTTTTTT. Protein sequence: CASSLATGFGEKLFF.

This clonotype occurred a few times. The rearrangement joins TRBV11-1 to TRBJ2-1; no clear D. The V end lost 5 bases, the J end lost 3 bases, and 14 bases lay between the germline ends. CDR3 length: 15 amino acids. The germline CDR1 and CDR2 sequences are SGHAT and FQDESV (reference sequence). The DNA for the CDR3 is TGTGCCAGCAGCCCCGAGACCGCCATCTACAATGAGCAGTTCTTC. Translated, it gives CASSPETAIYNEQFF.

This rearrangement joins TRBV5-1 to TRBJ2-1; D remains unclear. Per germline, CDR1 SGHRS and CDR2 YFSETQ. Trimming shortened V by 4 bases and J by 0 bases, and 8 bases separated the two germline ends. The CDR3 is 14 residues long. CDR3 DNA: TGCGCCAGCAGCAAGGGCAGCTCCTACAATGAGCAGTTCTTC. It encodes CASSKGSSYNEQFF.

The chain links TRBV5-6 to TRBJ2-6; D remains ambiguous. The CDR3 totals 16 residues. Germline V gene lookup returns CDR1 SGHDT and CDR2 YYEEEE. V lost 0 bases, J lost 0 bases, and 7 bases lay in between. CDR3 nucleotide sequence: TGTGCCAGCAGCTTGGCCCGGAGCTCTGGGGCCAACGTCCTGACTTTC. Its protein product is CASSLARSSGANVLTF.

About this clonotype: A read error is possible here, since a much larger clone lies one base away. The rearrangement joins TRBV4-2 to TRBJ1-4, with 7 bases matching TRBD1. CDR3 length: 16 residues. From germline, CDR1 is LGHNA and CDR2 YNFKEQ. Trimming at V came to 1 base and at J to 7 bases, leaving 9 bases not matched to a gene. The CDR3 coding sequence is TGTGCCAGCAGCCAAGGTGTGTCGACAGGGAGTGAAAAACTGTTTTTT. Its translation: CASSQGVSTGSEKLFF.

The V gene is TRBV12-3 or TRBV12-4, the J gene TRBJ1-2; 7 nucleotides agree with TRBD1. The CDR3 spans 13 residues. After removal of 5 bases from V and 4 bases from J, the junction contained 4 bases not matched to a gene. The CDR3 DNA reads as TGTGCCAGCAGTGTGGGACAGACCTATGGCTACACCTTC. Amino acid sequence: CASSVGQTYGYTF.

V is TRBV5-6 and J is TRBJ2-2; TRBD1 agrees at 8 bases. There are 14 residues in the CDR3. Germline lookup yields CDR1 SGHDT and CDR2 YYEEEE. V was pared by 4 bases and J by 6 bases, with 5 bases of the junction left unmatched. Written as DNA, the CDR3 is TGTGCCAGCAGCCCGAACAGGGGGGCCGGGGAGCTGTTTTTT. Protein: CASSPNRGAGELFF.

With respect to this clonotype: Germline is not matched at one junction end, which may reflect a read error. For the CDR3, the DNA is TGCAGCGCCCTATCCCAGCGGCGCACAGGTACGCAGTATTTT. This codes for CSALSQRRTGTQYF. The chain couples TRBV29-1 to TRBJ2-3; D is perhaps TRBD1 or TRBD2 (5 bases each). The germline gives CDR1 SQVTM, CDR2 ANQGSEA. The CDR3 runs 14 residues.

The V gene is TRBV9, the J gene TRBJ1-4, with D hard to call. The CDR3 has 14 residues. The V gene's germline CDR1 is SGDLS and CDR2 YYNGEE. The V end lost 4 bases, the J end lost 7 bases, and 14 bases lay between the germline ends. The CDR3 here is CASSPEMGSEKLFF. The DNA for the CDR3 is TGTGCCAGCAGCCCGGAAATGGGGAGTGAAAAACTGTTTTTT. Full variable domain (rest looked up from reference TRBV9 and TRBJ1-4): DSGVTQTPKHLITATGQRVTLRCSPRSGDLSVYWYQQSLDQGLQFLIQYYNGEERAKGNILERFSAQQFPDLHSELNLSSLELGDSALYFCASSPEMGSEKLFFGSGTQLSVL.

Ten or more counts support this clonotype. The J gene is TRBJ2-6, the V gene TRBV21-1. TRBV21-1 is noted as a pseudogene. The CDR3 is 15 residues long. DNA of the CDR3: TGTGCCAGCAGAGAAGGAGGCTCTGGGGCCAACGTCCTGACTTTC. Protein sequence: CASREGGSGANVLTF.

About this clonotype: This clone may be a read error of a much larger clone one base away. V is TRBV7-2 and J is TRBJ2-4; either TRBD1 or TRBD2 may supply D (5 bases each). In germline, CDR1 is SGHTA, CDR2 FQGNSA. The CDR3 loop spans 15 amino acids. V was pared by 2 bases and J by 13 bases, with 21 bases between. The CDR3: CASSLQAGSFNEQYF. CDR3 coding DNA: TGTGCCAGCAGCTTACAGGCAGGGAGTTTCAATGAGCAGTACTTC.

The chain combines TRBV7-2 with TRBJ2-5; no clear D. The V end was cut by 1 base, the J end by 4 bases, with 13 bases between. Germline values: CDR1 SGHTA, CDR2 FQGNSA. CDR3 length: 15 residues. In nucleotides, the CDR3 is TGTGCCAGCAGCTTAGACGCCAATCGAGCAGAGACCCAGTACTTC. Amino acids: CASSLDANRAETQYF.

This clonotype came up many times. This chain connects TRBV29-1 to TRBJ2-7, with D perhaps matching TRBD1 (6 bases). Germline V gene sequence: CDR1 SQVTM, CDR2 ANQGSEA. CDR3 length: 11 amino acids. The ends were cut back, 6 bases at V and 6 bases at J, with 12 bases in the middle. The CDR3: CSVYRDGEQYF. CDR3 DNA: TGCAGCGTCTACAGGGACGGCGAGCAGTACTTC.

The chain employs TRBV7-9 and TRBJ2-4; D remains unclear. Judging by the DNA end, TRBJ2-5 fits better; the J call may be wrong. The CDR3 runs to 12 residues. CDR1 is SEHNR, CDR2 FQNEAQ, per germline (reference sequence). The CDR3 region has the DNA TGTGCCAGCACCCCGAATTGGGAGACCCAGTACTTC. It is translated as CASTPNWETQYF.

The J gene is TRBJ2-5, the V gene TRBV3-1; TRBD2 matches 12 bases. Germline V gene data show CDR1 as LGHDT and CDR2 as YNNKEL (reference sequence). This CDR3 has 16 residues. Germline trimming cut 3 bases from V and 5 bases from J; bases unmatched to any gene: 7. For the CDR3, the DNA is TGTGCCAGCAGCCACCGACTAGCGGGGGATGGGGAGACCCAGTACTTC. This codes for CASSHRLAGDGETQYF.

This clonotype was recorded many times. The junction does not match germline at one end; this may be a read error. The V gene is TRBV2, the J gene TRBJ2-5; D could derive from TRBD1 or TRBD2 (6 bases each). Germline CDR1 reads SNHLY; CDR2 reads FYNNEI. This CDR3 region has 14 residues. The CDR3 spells CASREGKGGETQYF. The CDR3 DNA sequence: TGTGCCAGCAGGGAAGGAAAGGGGGGAGAGACCCAGTACTTC.

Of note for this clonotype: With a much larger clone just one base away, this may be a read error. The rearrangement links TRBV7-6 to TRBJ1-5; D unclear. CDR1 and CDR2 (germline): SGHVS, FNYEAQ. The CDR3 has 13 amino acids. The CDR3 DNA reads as TGTGCCGGCAGCGCATATAGCAATCAGCCCCAGCATTTT. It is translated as CAGSAYSNQPQHF. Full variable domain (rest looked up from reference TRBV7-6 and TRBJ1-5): GAGVSQSPRYKVTKRGQDVALRCDPISGHVSLYWYRQALGQGPEFLTYFNYEAQQDKSGLPNDRFSAERPEGSISTLTIQRTEQRDSAMYRCAGSAYSNQPQHFGDGTRLSIL.

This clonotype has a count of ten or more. CDR3 sequence: CASSGSQLIYEQYF. In nucleotides, the CDR3 is TGTGCCAGCAGTGGGTCACAGCTGATCTACGAGCAGTACTTC. This sequence joins TRBV2 and TRBJ2-7; no reliable D call. The CDR3 loop spans 14 amino acids. The ends were cut back, 4 bases at V and 3 bases at J, with 13 bases in the middle. The V gene's germline CDR1 is SNHLY and CDR2 FYNNEI.